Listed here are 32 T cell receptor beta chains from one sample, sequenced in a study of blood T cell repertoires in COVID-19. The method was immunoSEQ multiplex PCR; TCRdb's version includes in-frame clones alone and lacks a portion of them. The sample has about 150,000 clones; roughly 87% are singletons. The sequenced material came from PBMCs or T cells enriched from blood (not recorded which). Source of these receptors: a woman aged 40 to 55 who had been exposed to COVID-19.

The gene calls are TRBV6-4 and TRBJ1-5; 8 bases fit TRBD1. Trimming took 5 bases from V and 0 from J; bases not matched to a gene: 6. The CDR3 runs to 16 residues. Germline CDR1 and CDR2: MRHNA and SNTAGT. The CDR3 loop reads CASSPGQAYSNQPQHF. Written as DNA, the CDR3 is TGTGCCAGCAGTCCGGGACAGGCATATAGCAATCAGCCCCAGCATTTT.

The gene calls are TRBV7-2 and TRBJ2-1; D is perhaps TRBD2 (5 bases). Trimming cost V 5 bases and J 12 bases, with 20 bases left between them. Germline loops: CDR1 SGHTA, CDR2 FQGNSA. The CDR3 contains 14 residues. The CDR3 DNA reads TGTGCCAGCAGCCTCAGCGGTTATCAGGTTGGGCAGTTCTTC. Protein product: CASSLSGYQVGQFF.

CDR3 DNA: TGCAGCGTTGGGACAGAAGGTAATCAGCCCCAGCATTTT. It translates to CSVGTEGNQPQHF. V is TRBV29-1 and J is TRBJ1-5, with D possibly matching TRBD1 (6 bases). CDR3 size: 13 residues. Germline lookup yields CDR1 SQVTM and CDR2 ANQGSEA. V was pared by 4 bases and J by 4 bases, with 11 bases between.

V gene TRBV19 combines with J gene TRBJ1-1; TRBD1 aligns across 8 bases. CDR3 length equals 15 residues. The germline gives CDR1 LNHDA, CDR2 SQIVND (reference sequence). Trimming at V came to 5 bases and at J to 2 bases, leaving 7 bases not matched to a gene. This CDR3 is CASSHPGQANTEAFF. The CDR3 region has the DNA TGTGCCAGTAGTCACCCGGGACAGGCCAACACTGAAGCTTTCTTT.

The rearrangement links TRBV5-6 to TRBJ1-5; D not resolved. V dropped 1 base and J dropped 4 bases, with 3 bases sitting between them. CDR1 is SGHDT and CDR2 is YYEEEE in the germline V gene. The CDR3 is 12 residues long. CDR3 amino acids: CASSLTNQPQHF. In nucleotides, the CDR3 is TGTGCCAGCAGCTTGACAAATCAGCCCCAGCATTTT.

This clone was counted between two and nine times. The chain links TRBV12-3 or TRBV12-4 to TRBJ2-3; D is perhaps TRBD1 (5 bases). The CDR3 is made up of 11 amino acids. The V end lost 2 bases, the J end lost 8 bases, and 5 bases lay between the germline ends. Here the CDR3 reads CASSLRGTQYF. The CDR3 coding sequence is TGTGCCAGCAGTTTAAGGGGTACGCAGTATTTT.

CDR3 sequence: CASRGGTGGQPQHF. The CDR3 bases are TGCGCCAGCAGGGGGGGGACAGGGGGTCAGCCCCAGCATTTT. This sequence joins TRBV10-2 and TRBJ1-5, with TRBD1 matching 11 bases. Germline V gene lookup returns CDR1 WSHSY and CDR2 SAAADI. The ends lost 6 bases at V and 6 bases at J; junction bases unmatched: 4. This CDR3 comprises 14 residues.

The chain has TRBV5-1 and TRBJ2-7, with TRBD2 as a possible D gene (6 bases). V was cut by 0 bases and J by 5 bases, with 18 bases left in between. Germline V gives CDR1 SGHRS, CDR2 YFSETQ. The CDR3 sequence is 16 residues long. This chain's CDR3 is CASSLAGGNEVNEQYF. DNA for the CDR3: TGCGCCAGCAGCTTGGCCGGGGGAAATGAGGTCAACGAGCAGTACTTC.

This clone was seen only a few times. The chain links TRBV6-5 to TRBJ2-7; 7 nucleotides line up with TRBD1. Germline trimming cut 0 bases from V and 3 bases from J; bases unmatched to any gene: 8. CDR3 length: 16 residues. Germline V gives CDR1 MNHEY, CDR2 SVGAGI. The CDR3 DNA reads TGTGCCAGCAGTTACTCGGTACAGGGGACCAACTACGAGCAGTACTTC. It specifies CASSYSVQGTNYEQYF.

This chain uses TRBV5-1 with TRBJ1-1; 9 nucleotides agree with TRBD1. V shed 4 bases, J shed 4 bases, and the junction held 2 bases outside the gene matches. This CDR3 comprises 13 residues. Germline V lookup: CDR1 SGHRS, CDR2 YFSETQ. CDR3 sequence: CASSRDRATEAFF. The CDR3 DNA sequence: TGCGCCAGCAGCAGGGACAGGGCCACTGAAGCTTTCTTT.

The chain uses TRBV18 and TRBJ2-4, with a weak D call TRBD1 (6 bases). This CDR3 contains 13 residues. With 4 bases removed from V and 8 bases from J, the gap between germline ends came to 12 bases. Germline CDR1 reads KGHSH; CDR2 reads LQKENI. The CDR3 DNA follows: TGTGCCAGCTCACTTCGACAGGATGACATTCAGTACTTC. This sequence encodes CASSLRQDDIQYF.

For the CDR3, the DNA is TGTGCCAGCAGCCCGGGACAGGGAAGCTACGAGCAGTACTTC. Its protein is CASSPGQGSYEQYF. This chain connects TRBV11-2 to TRBJ2-7, with 9 positions matching TRBD1. The CDR3 spans 14 residues. J lost 3 bases, V lost 5 bases, and 5 bases had no gene match. CDR1 SGHAT and CDR2 FQNNGV come from the germline V gene. Filled out from reference TRBV11-2 and TRBJ2-7, the complete variable domain reads EAGVAQSPRYKIIEKRQSVAFWCNPISGHATLYWYQQILGQGPKLLIQFQNNGVVDDSQLPKDRFSAERLKGVDSTLKIQPAKLEDSAVYLCASSPGQGSYEQYFGPGTRLTVT.

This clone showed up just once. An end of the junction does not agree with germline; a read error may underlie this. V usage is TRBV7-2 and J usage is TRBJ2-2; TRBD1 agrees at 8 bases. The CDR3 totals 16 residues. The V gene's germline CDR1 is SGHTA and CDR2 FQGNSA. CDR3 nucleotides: TGTGCCAGCAGGTTAGCCGGGACAGGGAACACCGGGGAGCTGTTTTTT. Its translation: CASRLAGTGNTGELFF.

DNA for the CDR3: TGTGCCAGCAGCTTAAAGGGGCAAAGGTTGGACTATGGCTACACCTTC. The encoded protein is CASSLKGQRLDYGYTF. V gene TRBV7-8 combines with J gene TRBJ1-2; tentatively, D is TRBD1 (5 bases). Trimming took off 2 bases at V and 3 bases at J, with 16 bases between the two ends. There are 16 residues in the CDR3. CDR1 SGHVS and CDR2 FQNEAQ come from the germline V gene.

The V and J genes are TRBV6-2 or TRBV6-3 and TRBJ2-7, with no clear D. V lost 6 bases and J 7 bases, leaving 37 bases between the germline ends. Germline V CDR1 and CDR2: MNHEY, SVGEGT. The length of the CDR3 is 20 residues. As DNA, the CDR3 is TGTGCCAGCAGCCCTACGACAAGGTTCGGAACTCGGTTCCTATTTTGGGAGCAGTACTTC. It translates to CASSPTTRFGTRFLFWEQYF.

This CDR3 reads CASSLGHGQFNQPQHF. CDR3 in DNA: TGCGCCAGCAGCTTGGGCCACGGACAGTTCAATCAGCCCCAGCATTTT. V gene TRBV5-1 combines with J gene TRBJ1-5, with a possible D match to TRBD1 (6 bases). Germline lookup yields CDR1 SGHRS and CDR2 YFSETQ. V was clipped by 0 bases and J by 3 bases, with 13 bases between them. CDR3 size: 16 residues.

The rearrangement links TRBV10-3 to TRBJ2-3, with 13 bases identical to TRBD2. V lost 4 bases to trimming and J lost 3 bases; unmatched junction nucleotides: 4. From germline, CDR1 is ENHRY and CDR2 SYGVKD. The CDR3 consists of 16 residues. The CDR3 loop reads CAISGTSGRGTDTQYF. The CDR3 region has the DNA TGTGCCATCAGTGGGACTAGCGGGAGAGGGACAGATACGCAGTATTTT.

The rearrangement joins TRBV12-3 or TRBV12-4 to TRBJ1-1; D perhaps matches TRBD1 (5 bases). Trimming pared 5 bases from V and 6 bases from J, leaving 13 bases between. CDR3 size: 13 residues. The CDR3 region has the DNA TGTGCCAGCAGTGCCGGATGGGGGGCTGAAGCTTTCTTT. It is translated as CASSAGWGAEAFF.

The CDR3 spells CASSLLRGTNEKLFF. The CDR3 nucleotides are TGTGCCAGCAGTTTACTCCGGGGAACTAATGAAAAACTGTTTTTT. The chain is built from TRBV7-9 and TRBJ1-4; no definite D call. The CDR3 has 15 amino acids. Germline V gene lookup returns CDR1 SEHNR and CDR2 FQNEAQ (reference sequence). V was shortened by 6 bases and J by 1 base, with 12 bases between the two germline ends.

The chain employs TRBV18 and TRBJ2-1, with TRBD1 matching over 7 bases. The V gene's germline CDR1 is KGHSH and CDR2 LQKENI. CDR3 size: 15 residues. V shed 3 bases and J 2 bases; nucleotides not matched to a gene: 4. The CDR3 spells CASSPSGTAYNEQFF. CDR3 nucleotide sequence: TGTGCCAGCTCACCCTCCGGGACAGCCTACAATGAGCAGTTCTTC.

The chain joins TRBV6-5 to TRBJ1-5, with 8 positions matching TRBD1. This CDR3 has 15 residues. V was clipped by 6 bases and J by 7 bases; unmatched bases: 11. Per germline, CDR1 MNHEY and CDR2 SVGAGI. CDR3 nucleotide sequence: TGTGCCAGCAGCCGCCCCACGACAGGGGACCAGCCCCAGCATTTT. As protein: CASSRPTTGDQPQHF.

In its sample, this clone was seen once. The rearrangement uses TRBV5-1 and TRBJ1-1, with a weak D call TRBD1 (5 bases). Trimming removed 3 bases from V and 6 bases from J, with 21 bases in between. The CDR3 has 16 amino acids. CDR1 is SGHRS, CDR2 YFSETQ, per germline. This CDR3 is CASSYSGDLGGAEAFF. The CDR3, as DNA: TGCGCCAGCAGCTATAGCGGGGACCTGGGTGGCGCTGAAGCTTTCTTT.

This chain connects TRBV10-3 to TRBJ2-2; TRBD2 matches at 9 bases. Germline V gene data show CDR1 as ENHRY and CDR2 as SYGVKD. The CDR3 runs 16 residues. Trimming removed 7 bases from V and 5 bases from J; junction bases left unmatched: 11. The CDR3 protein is CAITSGSGRKTGELFF. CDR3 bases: TGTGCCATCACTTCGGGTAGCGGGAGAAAAACCGGGGAGCTGTTTTTT.

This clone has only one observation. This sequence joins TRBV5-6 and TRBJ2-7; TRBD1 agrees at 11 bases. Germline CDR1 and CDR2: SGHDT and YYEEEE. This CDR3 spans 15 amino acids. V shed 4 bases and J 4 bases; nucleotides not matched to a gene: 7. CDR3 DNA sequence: TGTGCCAGCAGCGACGGGGACAGGGGGGTTTACGAGCAGTACTTC. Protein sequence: CASSDGDRGVYEQYF.

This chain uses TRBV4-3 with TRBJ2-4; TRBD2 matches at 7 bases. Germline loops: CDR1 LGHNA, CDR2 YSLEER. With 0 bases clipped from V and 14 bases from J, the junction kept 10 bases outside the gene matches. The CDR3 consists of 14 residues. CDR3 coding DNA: TGCGCCAGCAGCCAAGATTGGGTGGGAGGGCCAGAGTACTTC. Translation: CASSQDWVGGPEYF.

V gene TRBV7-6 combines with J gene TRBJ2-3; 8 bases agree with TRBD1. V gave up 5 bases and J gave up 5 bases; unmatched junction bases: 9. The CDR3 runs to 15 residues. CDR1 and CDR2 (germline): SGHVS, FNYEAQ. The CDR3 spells CASSRNGQGEDTQYF. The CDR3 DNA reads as TGTGCCAGCAGCCGGAATGGACAGGGTGAAGATACGCAGTATTTT. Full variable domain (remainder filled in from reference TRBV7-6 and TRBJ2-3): GAGVSQSPRYKVTKRGQDVALRCDPISGHVSLYWYRQALGQGPEFLTYFNYEAQQDKSGLPNDRFSAERPEGSISTLTIQRTEQRDSAMYRCASSRNGQGEDTQYFGPGTRLTVL.

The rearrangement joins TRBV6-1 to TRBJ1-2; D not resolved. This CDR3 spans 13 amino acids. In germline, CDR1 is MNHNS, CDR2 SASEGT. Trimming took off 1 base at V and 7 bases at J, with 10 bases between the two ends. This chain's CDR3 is CASSEEGGSGYTF. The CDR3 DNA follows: TGTGCCAGCAGTGAAGAAGGAGGGAGTGGCTACACCTTC.

The CDR3 is CASSPFPGQGWHEQFF. CDR3 sequence (DNA): TGTGCCAGCAGCCCATTCCCGGGACAGGGGTGGCATGAGCAGTTCTTC. The V call is TRBV7-9, the J call TRBJ2-1; 10 bases fit TRBD1. Trimming took 5 bases from V and 8 from J; bases not matched to a gene: 12. The CDR3 is made up of 16 amino acids. Germline V gene data show CDR1 as SEHNR and CDR2 as FQNEAQ (reference sequence).

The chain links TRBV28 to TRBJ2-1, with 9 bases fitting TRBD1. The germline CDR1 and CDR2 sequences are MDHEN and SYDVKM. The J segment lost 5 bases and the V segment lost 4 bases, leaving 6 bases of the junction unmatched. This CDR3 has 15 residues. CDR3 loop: CASSSWDRVDNEQFF. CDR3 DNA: TGTGCCAGCAGTTCCTGGGACAGGGTTGACAATGAGCAGTTCTTC.

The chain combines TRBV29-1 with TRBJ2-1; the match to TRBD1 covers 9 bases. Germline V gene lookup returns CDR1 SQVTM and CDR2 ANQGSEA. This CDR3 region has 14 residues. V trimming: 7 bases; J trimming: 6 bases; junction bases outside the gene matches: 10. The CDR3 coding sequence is TGCAGCGGTACCGGGACAGGGTTATTCAATGAGCAGTTCTTC. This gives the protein CSGTGTGLFNEQFF.

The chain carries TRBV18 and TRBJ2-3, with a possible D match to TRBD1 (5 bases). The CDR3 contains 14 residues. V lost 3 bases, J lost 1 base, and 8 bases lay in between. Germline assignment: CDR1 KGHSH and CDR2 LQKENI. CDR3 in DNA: TGTGCCAGCTCACCTCCCAGGGGCACAGATACGCAGTATTTT. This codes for CASSPPRGTDTQYF.

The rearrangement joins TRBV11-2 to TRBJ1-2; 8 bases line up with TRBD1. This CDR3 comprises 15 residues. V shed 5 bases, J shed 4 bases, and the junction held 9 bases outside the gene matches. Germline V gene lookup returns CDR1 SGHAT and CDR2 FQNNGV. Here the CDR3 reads CASSPDRVGIYGYTF. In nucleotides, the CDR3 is TGTGCCAGCAGCCCGGACAGGGTGGGAATCTATGGCTACACCTTC.